This entry is about one T cell receptor (beta chain). This record comes from a study of T cell clonotyping in hematopoietic cell transplantation. With 0 bases removed from V and 4 bases from J, the gap between germline ends came to 12 bases. The CDR3 runs to 15 residues. CDR1 and CDR2 from the germline V gene are LGHNA and YNFKEQ. Method: immunoSEQ multiplex PCR; TCRdb's copy keeps in-frame clones and lacks some. The sample shows about 7,000 clones, around nine tenths of them seen only once. The sequence was collected from a male patient aged 50 to 59 who had an allogeneic stem cell transplant from a related donor, so the T cells may come from the graft donor. Some clones in this sample may be carry-over from other donors' samples. The J gene is TRBJ1-2, the V gene TRBV4-2; possible D gene TRBD1, 6 bases. Source: PBMCs, taken 100 days after allogeneic stem cell transplant. CDR3 DNA sequence: TGTGCCAGCAGCCAAGATGGAGCAGGGGCCTATGGCTACACCTTC. Its translation: CASSQDGAGAYGYTF.